This T cell receptor (beta chain) derives from a study of blood T cells in healthy people across ages. Looked up from germline, CDR1 is SGDLS and CDR2 is YYNGEE. This CDR3 has 14 residues. V was pared by 3 bases and J by 6 bases, with 13 bases between. Sample-barcoded 5' priming and a J-beta primer mix drove a second PCR of roughly 6 to 12 cycles. TCRdb re-called the 5' RACE reads through MiXCR, storing one row per CDR3 protein. The repertoire consists of about 1.8 million distinct CDR3 sequences, with 49% occurring once and the leading ten covering 2% to 2.5%. The sample holds a few counts of this clonotype. Russia was home to the donors, healthy Caucasian individuals aged roughly 6 to 95. Isolating PBMCs gave at least 6 million of these cells per sample.

This clonotype was obtained from a woman in her thirties or forties in good health. Sequencing used blood. J is TRBJ2-4 and V is TRBV9; weak D call: TRBD1 (7 bases). CDR3 nucleotides: TGTGCCAGCAGCGCTTCAGGGGGAGGAAACATTCAGTACTTC. Protein sequence: CASSASGGGNIQYF.